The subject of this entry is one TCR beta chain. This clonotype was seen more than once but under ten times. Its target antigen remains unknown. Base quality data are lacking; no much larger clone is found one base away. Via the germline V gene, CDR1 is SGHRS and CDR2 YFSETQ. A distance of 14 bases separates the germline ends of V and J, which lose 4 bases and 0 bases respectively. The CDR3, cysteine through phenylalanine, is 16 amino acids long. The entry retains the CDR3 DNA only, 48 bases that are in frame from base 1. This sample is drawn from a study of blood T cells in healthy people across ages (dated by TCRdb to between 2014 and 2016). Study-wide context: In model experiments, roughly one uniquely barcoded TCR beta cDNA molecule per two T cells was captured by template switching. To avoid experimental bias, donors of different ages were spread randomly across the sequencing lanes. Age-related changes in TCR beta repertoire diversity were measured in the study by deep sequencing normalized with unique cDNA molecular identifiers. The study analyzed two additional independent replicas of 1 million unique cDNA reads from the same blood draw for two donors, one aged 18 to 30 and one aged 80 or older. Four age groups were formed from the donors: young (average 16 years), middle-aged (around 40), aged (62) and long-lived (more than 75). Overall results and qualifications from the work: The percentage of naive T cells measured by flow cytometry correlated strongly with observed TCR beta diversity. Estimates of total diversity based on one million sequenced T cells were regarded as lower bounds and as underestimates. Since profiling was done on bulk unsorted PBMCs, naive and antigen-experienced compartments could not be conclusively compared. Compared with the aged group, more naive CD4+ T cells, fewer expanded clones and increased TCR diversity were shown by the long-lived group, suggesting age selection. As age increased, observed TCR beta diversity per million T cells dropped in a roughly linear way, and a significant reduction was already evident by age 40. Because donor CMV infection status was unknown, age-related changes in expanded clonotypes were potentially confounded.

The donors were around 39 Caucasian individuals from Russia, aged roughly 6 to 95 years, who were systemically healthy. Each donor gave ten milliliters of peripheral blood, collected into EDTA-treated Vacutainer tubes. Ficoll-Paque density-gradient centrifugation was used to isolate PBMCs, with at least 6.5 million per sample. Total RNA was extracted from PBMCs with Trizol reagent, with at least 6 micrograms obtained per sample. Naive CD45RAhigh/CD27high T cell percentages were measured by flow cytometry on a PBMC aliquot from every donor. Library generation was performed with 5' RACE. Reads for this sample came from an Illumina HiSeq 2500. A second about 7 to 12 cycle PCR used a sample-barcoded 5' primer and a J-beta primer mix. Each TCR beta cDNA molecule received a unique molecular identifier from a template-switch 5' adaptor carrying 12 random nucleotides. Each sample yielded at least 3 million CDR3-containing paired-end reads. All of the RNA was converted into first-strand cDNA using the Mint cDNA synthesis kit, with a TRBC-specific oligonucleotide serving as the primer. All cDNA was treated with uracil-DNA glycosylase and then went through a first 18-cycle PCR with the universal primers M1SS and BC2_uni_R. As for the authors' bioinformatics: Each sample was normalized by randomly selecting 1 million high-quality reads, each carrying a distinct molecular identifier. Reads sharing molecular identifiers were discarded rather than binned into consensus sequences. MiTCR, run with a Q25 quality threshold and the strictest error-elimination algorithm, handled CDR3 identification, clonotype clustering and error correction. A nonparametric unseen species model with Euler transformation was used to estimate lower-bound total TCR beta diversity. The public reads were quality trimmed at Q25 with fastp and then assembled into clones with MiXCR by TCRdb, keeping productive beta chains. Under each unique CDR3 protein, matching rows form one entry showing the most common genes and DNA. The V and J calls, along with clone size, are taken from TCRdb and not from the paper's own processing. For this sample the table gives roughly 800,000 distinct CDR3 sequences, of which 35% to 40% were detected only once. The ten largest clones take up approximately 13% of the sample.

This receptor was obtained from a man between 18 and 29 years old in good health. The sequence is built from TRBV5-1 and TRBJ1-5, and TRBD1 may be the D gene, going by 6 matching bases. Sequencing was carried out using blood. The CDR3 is CASSRGGPYSNQPQHF. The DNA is TGCGCCAGCAGCCGCGGGGGGCCTTATAGCAATCAGCCCCAGCATTTT.